Presented here are 11 T cell receptor beta chains from one specimen sequenced in a study of blood T cell repertoires in COVID-19. The repertoire was sequenced with immunoSEQ multiplex PCR; TCRdb's copy has only in-frame clones and lacks some. The repertoire has 90,000 to 120,000 clones, 89% of them found once; the top ten carry roughly 4.6%. Material for sequencing was peripheral blood. All receptors derive from a man between 40 and 49 years old with active or convalescent COVID-19.

This clone was picked up one time. The chain employs TRBV10-3 and TRBJ2-1; TRBD2 might be the D (5 bases). This CDR3 contains 13 residues. The germline V gene encodes CDR1 ENHRY and CDR2 SYGVKD. V lost 8 bases and J lost 0, with 8 bases in between. For the CDR3, the DNA is TGTGCCATCCAAGGAGGCTCCTACAATGAGCAGTTCTTC. Amino acid sequence: CAIQGGSYNEQFF.

The chain uses TRBV27 and TRBJ1-1, with D possibly being TRBD1 (5 bases). Germline CDR1 is MNHEY and CDR2 is SMNVEV (reference sequence). CDR3 size: 13 residues. With 7 bases removed from V and 4 bases from J, the gap between germline ends came to 13 bases. CDR3 nucleotides: TGTGCCAGCAAGGCAGGGTCGGCCACTGAAGCTTTCTTT. Translated, it gives CASKAGSATEAFF.

This clone was detected once. This chain joins TRBV30 and TRBJ1-2, with TRBD1 identical over 7 bases. The V and J ends lost 5 bases and 3 bases, in that order; junction bases with no gene match: 15. The CDR3 is 16 residues long. Germline CDR1 GTSNPN, CDR2 SVGIG (reference sequence). CDR3 sequence reads: CAWWSPGTAPYYGYTF. DNA of the CDR3: TGTGCCTGGTGGAGTCCCGGGACAGCCCCTTACTATGGCTACACCTTC.

The V gene is TRBV7-8, the J gene TRBJ1-1; the D gene is possibly TRBD1 (5 bases). CDR3 size: 13 residues. From germline, CDR1 is SGHVS and CDR2 FQNEAQ. V was pared by 1 base and J by 4 bases, with 7 bases between. The CDR3 region has the DNA TGTGCCAGCAGCTTAGGTGGGGCCACTGAAGCTTTCTTT. Translated, it gives CASSLGGATEAFF. Based on the CDR3 plus reference TRBV7-8 and TRBJ1-1, the full variable domain is GAGVSQSPRYKVAKRGQDVALRCDPISGHVSLFWYQQALGQGPEFLTYFQNEAQLDKSGLPSDRFFAERPEGSVSTLKIQRTQQEDSAVYLCASSLGGATEAFFGQGTRLTVV.

The chain recombines TRBV18 with TRBJ1-3, with D possibly TRBD1 on 6 matching bases. Germline V CDR1 and CDR2: KGHSH, LQKENI. There are 14 residues in the CDR3. The V end was cut by 3 bases, the J end by 4 bases, with 10 bases between. Here the CDR3 reads CASSPGQVGNTIYF. The DNA of the CDR3 is TGTGCCAGCTCACCGGGACAAGTAGGAAACACCATATATTTT.

V gene TRBV3-1 (or the pseudogene TRBV3-2) combines with J gene TRBJ1-2; 7 bases fit TRBD1. CDR1 LGHDT and CDR2 YNNKEL come from the germline V gene (reference sequence). The CDR3 extends over 13 amino acids. V was pared by 3 bases and J by 8 bases, with 6 bases of the junction left unmatched. This CDR3 is CASSQPGGYGYTF. CDR3 DNA: TGTGCCAGCAGCCAGCCAGGGGGGTACGGCTACACCTTC.

The chain joins TRBV4-1 to TRBJ2-2; 7 bases map to TRBD1. This CDR3 is 15 amino acids long. Germline V gene data show CDR1 as MGHRA and CDR2 as YSYEKL. After removal of 6 bases from V and 4 bases from J, the junction contained 8 bases not matched to a gene. CDR3 in DNA: TGCGCCAGCAGGCCCGGGACAGAGGGCACCGGGGAGCTGTTTTTT. Amino acid sequence: CASRPGTEGTGELFF.

This sequence joins TRBV7-6 and TRBJ1-2; D is unresolved. Trimming cost V 1 base and J 5 bases, with 14 bases left between them. This CDR3 spans 15 amino acids. Germline CDR1 reads SGHVS; CDR2 reads FNYEAQ. CDR3 DNA sequence: TGTGCCAGCAGCTTAGTAGCAGAAACCCCGTATGGCTACACCTTC. It specifies CASSLVAETPYGYTF.

The chain combines TRBV15 with TRBJ2-4; tentatively, D is TRBD1 (6 bases). Per the germline V gene, CDR1 is LNHNV and CDR2 is YYDKDF (reference sequence). Trimming cost V 0 bases and J 2 bases, with 17 bases left between them. This CDR3 is 18 amino acids long. The CDR3 reads CATSRDQAGDLSKNIQYF. CDR3 bases: TGTGCCACCAGCAGAGATCAGGCAGGGGATTTGTCCAAAAACATTCAGTACTTC.

In this sample, this clone turned up a few times. This sample includes further DNA sequences coding for the same CDR3. The J gene is TRBJ1-1, the V gene TRBV14, with 7 nucleotides matching TRBD1. Per germline, CDR1 SGHDN and CDR2 FVKESK. This CDR3 comprises 14 residues. With 5 bases clipped from V and 5 bases from J, the junction kept 8 bases outside the gene matches. The CDR3 nucleotides read TGTGCCAGCAGCATTCACCAGGGGGGTACTGAAGCTTTCTTT. It is translated as CASSIHQGGTEAFF.

The chain combines TRBV30 with TRBJ1-1, with 11 bases aligning to TRBD1. Germline V gives CDR1 GTSNPN, CDR2 SVGIG (reference sequence). The CDR3 runs to 18 residues. Trimming at V came to 1 base and at J to 4 bases, leaving 14 bases not matched to a gene. The CDR3 region has the DNA TGTGCCTGGAGTGGCAACCGCGGGACAGGGGGAGTTGGCACTGAAGCTTTCTTT. It is translated as CAWSGNRGTGGVGTEAFF.